This TCR beta chain stems from a study of T cell responses to AZD1222 COVID-19 vaccine. The germline CDR1 and CDR2 sequences are SGHRS and YFSETQ. The V and J ends lost 5 bases and 4 bases respectively, with 17 bases between them. This CDR3 is 15 amino acids long. Using immunoSEQ multiplex PCR, the repertoire was profiled, and TCRdb retains in-frame clones only, with some absent. The table has over 100,000 clones, more than 75% seen once; the top ten hold approximately 12%. Concerning this clone: Its cognate antigen is unknown.

Study-level findings and limits: The reported proportion of spike-specific TCRs targeting unmutated variant regions was nearly half. Females made up more of the donors, who were largely white British, and clonal diversity may have come out too low.

The TCR comes from an adult in good health. Sequences were derived from peripheral blood, sampled on day 0 of AZD1222 vaccination. V and J are TRBV5-1 and TRBJ2-3, with D maybe TRBD2 (6 bases). The CDR3 nucleotides read TGCGCCAGCAGGGGACTCGCGGACCTTCCAGATACGCAGTATTTT. Protein product: CASRGLADLPDTQYF.